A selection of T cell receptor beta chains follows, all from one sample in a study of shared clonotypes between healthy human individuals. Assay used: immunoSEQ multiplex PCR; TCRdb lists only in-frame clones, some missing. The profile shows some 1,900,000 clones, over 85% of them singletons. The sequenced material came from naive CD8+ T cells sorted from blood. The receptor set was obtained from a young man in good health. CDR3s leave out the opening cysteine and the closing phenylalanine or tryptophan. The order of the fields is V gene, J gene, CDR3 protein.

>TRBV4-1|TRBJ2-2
ASSQDPLVPTGELF
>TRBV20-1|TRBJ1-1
SVAGGEAF
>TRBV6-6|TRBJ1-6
ASSYSRGQGDSPLH
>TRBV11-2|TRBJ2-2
ASSLLAFGTVFSGELF
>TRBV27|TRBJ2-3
ASSPNTGGPDTQY
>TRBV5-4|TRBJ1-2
ASSIALQGGGGYT
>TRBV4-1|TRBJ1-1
ASSPTGEQAF
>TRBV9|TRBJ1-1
ASSNGLAPF
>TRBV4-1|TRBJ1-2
ASKIMGGGYGYT
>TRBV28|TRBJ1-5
ASTAPYSNQPQH
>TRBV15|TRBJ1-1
ATSRVEGTEAF
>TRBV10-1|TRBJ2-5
ASSEAGSEETQY
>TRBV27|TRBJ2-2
ASSSYQGISHRELF
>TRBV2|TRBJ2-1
ASSSGTGGVNEQF
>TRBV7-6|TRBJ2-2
ASSWTSGITGELF
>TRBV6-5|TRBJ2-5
ASRSTSGKETQY
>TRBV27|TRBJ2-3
ASSPGTSLVTDTQY
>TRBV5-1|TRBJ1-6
ASSPGPSSYNSPLH
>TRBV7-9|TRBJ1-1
ASSLLRGGQSTEAF
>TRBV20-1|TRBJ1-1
SAQGAPEAF
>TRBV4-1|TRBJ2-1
ASSQEVQVHTYNEQF
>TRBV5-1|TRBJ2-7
ASSLGTNYEQY
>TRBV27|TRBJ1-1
ASRKGTEAF
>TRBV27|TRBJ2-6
ASSLKLISGANVLT
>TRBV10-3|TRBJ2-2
AISGGNGDTGELF
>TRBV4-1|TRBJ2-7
ASSQGSESSYEQY
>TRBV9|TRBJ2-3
ASSVEGFPSTDTQY
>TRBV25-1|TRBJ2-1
ASSVINEQF
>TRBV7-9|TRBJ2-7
ASSLVFKDRGLYEQY
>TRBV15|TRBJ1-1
ATSRDLEGRTEAF
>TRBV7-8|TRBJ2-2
ASSLWVTEGTGELF
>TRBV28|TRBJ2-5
ASSLLAGPQETQY
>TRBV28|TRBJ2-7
ASSRTTSYEQY
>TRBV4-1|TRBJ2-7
ASSQTRQITYEQY
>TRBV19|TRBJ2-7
ASSPRAGHEQY
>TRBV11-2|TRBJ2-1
ASSSVIGAGNEQF
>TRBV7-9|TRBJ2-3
ASSLEGYHTQY
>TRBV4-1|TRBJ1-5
ASSQAQGGRGQPQH
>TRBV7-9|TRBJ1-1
ASSSYLGDTEAF
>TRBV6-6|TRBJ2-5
ASSWSSGGEETQY
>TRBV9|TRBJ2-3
ASSVSGPSTDTQY
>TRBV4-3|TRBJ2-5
ASSQELAGGPGQETQY
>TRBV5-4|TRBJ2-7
ASTSWGSYEQY
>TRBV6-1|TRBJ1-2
ASGPEETLGFGYT
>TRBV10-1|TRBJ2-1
ASSSGDYNEQF
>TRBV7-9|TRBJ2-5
ASSFSTLGHSQETQY
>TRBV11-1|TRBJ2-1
ASSPTGENNYNEQF
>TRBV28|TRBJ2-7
ASSPGTGLYEQY
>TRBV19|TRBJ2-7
ASRQEGIRDEQY
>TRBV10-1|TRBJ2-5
ASSDPGVDETQY
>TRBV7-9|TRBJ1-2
ASSGAGEWYGYT
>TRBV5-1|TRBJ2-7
ASSAPPSDEQY
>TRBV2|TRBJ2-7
ASSERLTSLNYEQY
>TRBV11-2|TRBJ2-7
ASSLDLEDGSYEQY
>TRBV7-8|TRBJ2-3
ASSSILAGGTDTQY